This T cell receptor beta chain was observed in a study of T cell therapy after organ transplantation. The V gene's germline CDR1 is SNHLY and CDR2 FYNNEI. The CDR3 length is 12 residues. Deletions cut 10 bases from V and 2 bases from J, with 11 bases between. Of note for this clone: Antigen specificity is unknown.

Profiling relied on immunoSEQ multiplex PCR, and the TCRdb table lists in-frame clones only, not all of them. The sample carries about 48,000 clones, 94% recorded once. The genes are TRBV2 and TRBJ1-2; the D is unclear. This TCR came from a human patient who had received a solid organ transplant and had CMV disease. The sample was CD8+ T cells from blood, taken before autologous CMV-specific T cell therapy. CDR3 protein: CATATGNYGYTF. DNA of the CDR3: TGTGCCACCGCAACGGGGAACTATGGCTACACCTTC.